This T cell receptor (beta chain) was sequenced for a study of OX40 agonist ivuxolimab in advanced cancers. Context from the whole study: The costimulatory receptor OX40 (CD134) was targeted by ivuxolimab, a fully human IgG2 agonistic monoclonal antibody. Intravenous ivuxolimab was administered to patients every 2 weeks at six dose levels: 0.01, 0.1, 0.3, 1.5, 3 and 10 mg/kg. The paper describes the monotherapy dose-escalation part (N ≈ 52 patients) of the phase I trial of ivuxolimab. The purpose of peripheral TCRbeta sequencing was to test whether ivuxolimab changed TCR sequence diversity and led to clonal T-cell expansion. Partial responses occurred in three dose-escalation patients, of whom one had hepatocellular carcinoma and two had cutaneous melanoma. Patients were allowed to have had prior anti-PD-1, anti-PD-L1 or anti-CTLA-4 therapy, and approximately 40% of the dose-escalation patients had previously received checkpoint inhibitors. Of the approximately 53 patients in dose escalation, approximately 20 had hepatocellular carcinoma, approximately 15 had melanoma, 9 had renal cell carcinoma and 9 had head and neck cancer. In the dose-escalation cohort, roughly 82% of patients were male, and the mean age was 60 years with a range of roughly 23 to 79.

The trial excluded patients who had a history of autoimmune disease or who were on systemic immunosuppression. In every dose cohort, peripheral blood was drawn for TCR sequencing at baseline, cycle 4 day 1, and cycle 7 day 1. Samples came from an open-label, multicenter, first-in-human phase I dose-escalation trial of ivuxolimab. The trial enrolled adults with locally advanced or metastatic head and neck squamous cell, hepatocellular, melanoma or renal cell carcinoma. Before TCR sequencing, CD4+ T cells and CD8+ T cells were sorted from peripheral blood as separate populations. The paper's findings and limits, for the study overall: Low levels of normalized T-cell clonal expansion were also shown by some nonresponding patients. At doses of 0.1 to 3.0 mg/kg, clonal expansion of both CD4+ and CD8+ blood T cells was observed from baseline to week 6. Partial responders in the 0.1-3.0 mg/kg groups had among the lowest normalized peripheral clonal expansion, especially among CD8+ T cells. On average, CD8+ T cells showed more expanded clones than CD4+ T cells after ivuxolimab. The antigen specificity of the clonally expanded peripheral T cells was not determined.

Its CDR3 holds 15 amino acids, cysteine through phenylalanine. Only the CDR3 DNA stays, 45 bases, in frame from base 1. Ends trimmed: V by 6 bases, J by 4 bases; bases unmatched to a gene: 4. CDR1 SGHTA and CDR2 FQGTGA are derived from the germline V gene. To sequence the TCRbeta CDR3 region, genomic DNA was isolated from the sorted cells. The immunoSEQ Assay was used for sequencing of TCRbeta CDR3 regions. TCRdb took this table from immuneACCESS and kept in-frame rearrangements with V and J called. Such tables lack part of the clones; where checked against another copy, unresolved V genes explain under half of the gap, and the rest is unexplained. Counted in this sample were some 66,000 clones; 85% of them appeared once. Together, the top ten hold about 0.83% of the sample. As regards this clone: What this receptor recognizes is not known. Base qualities are missing; no much larger clone stands one base away.

The sequences come from CD4+ or CD8+ T cells sorted from blood, collected in a trial of the OX40 agonist ivuxolimab. The sequence was collected from an adult with an advanced solid tumor such as melanoma, head and neck, liver or kidney cancer. The rearranged segments are TRBV7-3 and TRBJ2-1; TRBD2 matches 12 bases in the middle. The sequenced DNA is TGTGCCAGCAGTGCACTAGCGGGAGGATACAATGAGCAGTTCTTC. Its protein is CASSALAGGYNEQFF.